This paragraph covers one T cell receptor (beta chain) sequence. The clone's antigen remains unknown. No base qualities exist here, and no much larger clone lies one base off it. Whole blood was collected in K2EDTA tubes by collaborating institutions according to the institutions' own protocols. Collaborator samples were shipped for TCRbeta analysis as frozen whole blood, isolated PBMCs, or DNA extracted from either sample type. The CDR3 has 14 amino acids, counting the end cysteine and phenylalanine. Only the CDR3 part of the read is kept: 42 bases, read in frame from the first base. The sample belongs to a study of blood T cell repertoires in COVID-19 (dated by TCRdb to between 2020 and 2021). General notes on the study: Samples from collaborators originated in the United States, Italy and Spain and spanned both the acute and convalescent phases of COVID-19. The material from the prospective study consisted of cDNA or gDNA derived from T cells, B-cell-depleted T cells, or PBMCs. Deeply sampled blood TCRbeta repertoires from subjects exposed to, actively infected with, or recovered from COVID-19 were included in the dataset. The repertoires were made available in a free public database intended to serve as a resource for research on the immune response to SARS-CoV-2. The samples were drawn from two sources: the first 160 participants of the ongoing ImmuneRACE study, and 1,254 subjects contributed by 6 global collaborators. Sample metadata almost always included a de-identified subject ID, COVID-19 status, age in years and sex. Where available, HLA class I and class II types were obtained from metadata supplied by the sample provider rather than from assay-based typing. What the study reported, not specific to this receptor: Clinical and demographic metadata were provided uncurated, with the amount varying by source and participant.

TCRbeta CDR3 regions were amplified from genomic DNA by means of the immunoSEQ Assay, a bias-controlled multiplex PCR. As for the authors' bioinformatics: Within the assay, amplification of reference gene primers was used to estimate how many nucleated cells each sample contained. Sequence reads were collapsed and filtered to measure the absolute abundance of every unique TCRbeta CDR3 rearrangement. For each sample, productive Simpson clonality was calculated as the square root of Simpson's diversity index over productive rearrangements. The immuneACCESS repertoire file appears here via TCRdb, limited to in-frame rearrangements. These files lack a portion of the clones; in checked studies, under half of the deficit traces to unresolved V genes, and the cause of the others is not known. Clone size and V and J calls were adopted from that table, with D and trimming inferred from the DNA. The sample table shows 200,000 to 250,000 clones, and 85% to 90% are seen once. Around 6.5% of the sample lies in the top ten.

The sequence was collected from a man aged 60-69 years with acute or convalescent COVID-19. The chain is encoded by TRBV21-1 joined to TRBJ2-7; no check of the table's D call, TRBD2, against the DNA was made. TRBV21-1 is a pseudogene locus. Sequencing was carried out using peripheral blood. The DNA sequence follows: TGTGCCAGCACCAAATCCCCAGCGGGAGACGAGCAGTACTTC. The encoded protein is CASTKSPAGDEQYF.